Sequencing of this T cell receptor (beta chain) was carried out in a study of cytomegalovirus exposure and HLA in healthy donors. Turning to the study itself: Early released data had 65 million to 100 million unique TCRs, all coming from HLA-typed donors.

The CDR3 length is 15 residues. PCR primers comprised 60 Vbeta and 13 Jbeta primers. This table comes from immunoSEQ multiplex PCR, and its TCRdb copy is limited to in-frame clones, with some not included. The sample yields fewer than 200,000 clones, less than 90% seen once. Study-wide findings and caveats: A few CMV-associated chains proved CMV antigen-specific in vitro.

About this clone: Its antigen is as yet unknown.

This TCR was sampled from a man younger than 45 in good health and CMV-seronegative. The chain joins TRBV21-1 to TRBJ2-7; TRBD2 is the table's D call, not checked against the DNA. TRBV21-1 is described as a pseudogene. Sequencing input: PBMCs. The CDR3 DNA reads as TGTGCCAGCAGCTTCCCGGACGCGAGGGCCTACGAGCAGTACTTC. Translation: CASSFPDARAYEQYF.